Given below is one T cell receptor beta chain in context. No antigen is known for it. Sequencing used immunoSEQ multiplex PCR; TCRdb keeps in-frame clones, though not all of them. The table records 300,000 to 400,000 clones, 92% of them present only once. The record originates from a study of Ad26.COV2.S vaccination and SARS-CoV-2 variants. The CDR3 runs to 15 residues. Per the germline V gene, CDR1 is SGHRS and CDR2 is YFSETQ. V lost 3 bases, J lost 6 bases, and 9 bases stayed unmatched. Whole-study findings and limits: Those who received the vaccine showed greater spike-specific TCR breadth than those given placebo. After vaccination, substantial breadth of spike-specific CD8+ and CD4+ responses was reported.

The starting material was peripheral blood, obtained after recovery from COVID-19. The chain is built from TRBV5-1 and TRBJ2-1; 7 bases agree with TRBD1. The clonotype was recovered from a human donor who had recovered from COVID-19. The CDR3: CASSWADRSINEQFF. The CDR3, as DNA: TGCGCCAGCAGCTGGGCGGACAGGAGTATCAATGAGCAGTTCTTC.